This T cell receptor beta chain was identified during a study of T cell repertoires in aging, cancer and after chemotherapy. Study-level information: Over several months to years, re-sampled healthy donor repertoires clearly shared clones. Study-wide points: Healthy donors lost TCR diversity with age mainly through richness, cancer patients through richness and evenness.

This clonotype was seen a handful of times. Antigen specificity is unknown. Multiplex touch-down PCR with TRB-A/B primers amplified rearranged V-D-J TRB sequences. TCRdb passed the multiplex PCR reads through MiXCR, listing each CDR3 protein once. The sample holds about 9,200 distinct CDR3 sequences, about 34% seen once. This CDR3 contains 15 residues. Trimming removed 8 bases from V and 0 bases from J, with 13 bases in between. CDR1 is ENHRY, CDR2 SYGVKD, per germline. TCR beta rearrangements were amplified from peripheral blood genomic DNA. What was sequenced was blood. This TCR derives from a human donor in good health. J is TRBJ2-2 and V is TRBV10-3; D possibly uses TRBD1 or TRBD2 (5 bases each). The CDR3 loop reads CAIGSGTTNTGELFF. The CDR3 DNA is TGTGCCATCGGGTCCGGGACGACGAACACCGGGGAGCTGTTTTTT.